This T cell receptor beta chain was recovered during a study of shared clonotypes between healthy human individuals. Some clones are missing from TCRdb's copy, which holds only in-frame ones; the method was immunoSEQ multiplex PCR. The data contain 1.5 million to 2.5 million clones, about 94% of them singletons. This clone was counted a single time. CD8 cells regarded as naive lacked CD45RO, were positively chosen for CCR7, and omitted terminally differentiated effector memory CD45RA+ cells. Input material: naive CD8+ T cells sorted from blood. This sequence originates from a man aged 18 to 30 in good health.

CDR3 nucleotide sequence: TGTGCCAGCAGCTCCTCAACCGAACGGGGGAGTGAAGCTTTCTTT. This sequence encodes CASSSSTERGSEAFF. The genes are TRBV7-9 and TRBJ1-1; the D gene is possibly TRBD1 (5 bases). The CDR3 is 15 amino acids. V gave up 4 bases and J gave up 7 bases, with 19 bases separating them. From germline, CDR1 is SEHNR and CDR2 FQNEAQ (reference sequence).